This T cell receptor (beta chain) appears in the sequencing data of a study of T cell repertoires in cytomegalovirus infection (dated by TCRdb to between 2017 and 2020). In terms of the full investigation: Because public TCR beta signatures pointed to carriage of CMV infection together with the matching HLA type, the HLA type of each donor mattered for the analysis. Beyond this particular receptor, the publication reports: Cumulative frequency of public TCR beta family members discriminated carriers of CMV infection plus the relevant HLA type in this cohort and an independent approximately 400-donor cohort. The ex vivo response was dominated by HLA-C-restricted CMV-specific TCR beta clonotypes, and the single most frequent clonotype in two of eight donors was supplied by these HLA-C-restricted clonotypes.

Sequencing took place on an Illumina HiSeq 1500. TCRdb trimmed public reads at Q25 via fastp, called clones via MiXCR and kept in-frame beta chains. Here each entry gathers all rows of one CDR3 protein and keeps the most common genes and DNA. The sample profile shows 510,000 or so distinct CDR3 sequences; 26% of them were found once. The ten largest clones add up to roughly 13% of the sample. This clonotype was seen at least ten times. Its recognized antigen is unknown. No much larger clone exists at a distance of one base, and base qualities are not known. A distance of 8 bases separates the germline ends of V and J, which lose 1 base and 2 bases respectively. Inclusive of the bounding cysteine and phenylalanine, the CDR3 is 14 residues long. The CDR3 DNA has 42 bases and is translated from base 1. The germline V gene provides CDR1 SGHVS and CDR2 FQNEAQ.

This clonotype originated in a human donor in good health (CMV status not recorded). Some clones in this sample may be carry-over from other donors' samples. Material: PBMCs. The V and J segments used are TRBV7-8 and TRBJ1-2; there is no confident call for the D gene. In nucleotides, the sequence is TGTGCCAGCAGCTTAGTACTCTCCAACTATGGCTACACCTTC. Translation gives CASSLVLSNYGYTF.